The source of this TCR beta chain is a study of cytomegalovirus exposure and HLA in healthy donors. Study-wide results and limits: Among TCR sequences, most were rare, though some public TCRs appeared in many donors. The tendency of first-cohort TCR clusters to co-occur in the approximately 120 validation repertoires was identified by a subsequent analysis.

The repertoire was sequenced with immunoSEQ multiplex PCR; TCRdb's copy has only in-frame clones and lacks some. This table holds 150,000 to 170,000 clones, 70% to 90% found once. Comments on this clone: The antigen is not known.

The CDR3 totals 12 residues. The ends were cut back, 2 bases at V and 10 bases at J, with 6 bases in the middle. Germline-derived CDR1 and CDR2 are MNHEY and SVGAGI. Sequenced input: PBMCs. This chain joins TRBV6-5 and TRBJ1-6, with D unclear. The source is a human donor in good health. The CDR3: CASSYNLSPLHF. In DNA, the CDR3 is TGTGCCAGCAGTTACAACTTGTCACCCCTCCACTTT.